The clone carrying this TCR beta chain came up a few times. The ends lost 0 bases at V and 6 bases at J; junction bases unmatched: 4. Germline CDR1 is SGDLS and CDR2 is YYNGEE. The CDR3 is made up of 15 amino acids. The data were taken from a study of T-cell memory formation after mild COVID-19. Constant-segment primers and 5'RACE yielded cDNA libraries for TCR alpha and TCR beta, each carrying sample barcodes and UMIs. A single record per CDR3 protein comes from TCRdb applying MiXCR to the 5' RACE reads. The sample holds around 310,000 distinct CDR3 sequences, roughly an eighth seen once. The chain carries TRBV9 and TRBJ2-2; 8 nucleotides match TRBD2. The sample was PBMCs or a T cell subset sorted from them (not recorded which). This receptor was obtained from a man aged 18 to 29 who had mild COVID-19 (a few samples of this study predate the infection). Cell type and time point are not known. The CDR3 loop reads CASSVGIGGAGELFF. The CDR3 bases are TGTGCCAGCAGCGTAGGGATCGGGGGGGCCGGGGAGCTGTTTTTT.